The 21 T cell receptor beta chains in this list originate from one sample, sequenced in a study of cytomegalovirus exposure and HLA in healthy donors (dated by TCRdb to about 2017). The protocol used for the library was the immunoSEQ multiplex PCR assay. The multiplex PCR relied on a mix of 60 forward primers for TCR Vbeta segments and 13 reverse primers for TCR Jbeta segments. TCRdb holds this immuneACCESS table with in-frame rearrangements only. Some clones are missing; in checked studies, unresolved V genes explain under half, and the rest has no known cause. This sample holds 150,000 to 200,000 clones; under 70% were observed only once. Jointly, the top ten make up around 3% of the sample. Material: PBMCs. Every receptor here comes from a woman between 40 and 55 years old in good health and CMV-seropositive.

The chain is built from TRBV7-9 and TRBJ1-2, with D possibly being TRBD1 (6 bases). Germline CDR1 and CDR2: SEHNR and FQNEAQ (reference sequence). V was pared by 0 bases and J by 6 bases, with 14 bases between. The CDR3 runs 15 residues. CDR3 in DNA: TGTGCCAGCAGCTTAGCTATATGGACAGAAGATGGCTACACCTTC. Encoded protein: CASSLAIWTEDGYTF. The full variable domain, with the rest looked up from reference TRBV7-9 and TRBJ1-2, is DTGVSQNPRHKITKRGQNVTFRCDPISEHNRLYWYRQTLGQGPEFLTYFQNEAQLEKSRLLSDRFSAERPKGSFSTLEIQRTEQGDSAMYLCASSLAIWTEDGYTFGSGTRLTVV.

In this sample, this clone turned up a few times. The J gene is TRBJ2-7, the V gene TRBV29-1; 7 bases agree with TRBD1. This CDR3 spans 14 amino acids. J lost 0 bases, V lost 4 bases, and 6 bases had no gene match. Germline values: CDR1 SQVTM, CDR2 ANQGSEA. The CDR3 DNA is TGCAGCGTTGTTTTGTCAGGGGGCTCCTACGAGCAGTACTTC. This gives the protein CSVVLSGGSYEQYF.

The chain is built from TRBV27 and TRBJ1-6; TRBD1 agrees at 7 bases. This CDR3 comprises 15 residues. The V and J ends lost 5 bases and 5 bases, in that order; junction bases with no gene match: 6. Per germline, CDR1 MNHEY and CDR2 SMNVEV (reference sequence). The CDR3 DNA reads TGTGCCAGCAGTGCCAGGGGGAATGATAATTCACCCCTCCACTTT. Translation gives CASSARGNDNSPLHF.

A few counts support this clone. This chain joins TRBV19 and TRBJ2-2, with D unclear. Trimming took off 7 bases at V and 5 bases at J, with 11 bases between the two ends. Germline lookup yields CDR1 LNHDA and CDR2 SQIVND (reference sequence). CDR3 length equals 13 residues. The CDR3 region has the DNA TGTGCCAGTACCATTCAGGTGACCGGGGAGCTGTTTTTT. It yields the protein CASTIQVTGELFF. The full variable domain, rest sourced from reference TRBV19 and TRBJ2-2, is DGGITQSPKYLFRKEGQNVTLSCEQNLNHDAMYWYRQDPGQGLRLIYYSQIVNDFQKGDIAEGYSVSREKKESFPLTVTSAQKNPTAFYLCASTIQVTGELFFGEGSRLTVL.

This clone showed up just a few times. The V gene is TRBV5-1, the J gene TRBJ1-6; D gene ambiguous. Per germline, CDR1 SGHRS and CDR2 YFSETQ. The CDR3 has 15 amino acids. V was shortened by 1 base and J by 0 bases, with 5 bases between the two germline ends. CDR3 loop: CASSLRDSYNSPLHF. CDR3 nucleotide sequence: TGCGCCAGCAGCTTGCGGGACTCCTATAATTCACCCCTCCACTTT.

A note on this clone: A read error may account for a junction end that differs from germline. The chain has TRBV6-1 and TRBJ1-2; maybe TRBD1 (6 bases). The CDR3 has 13 residues. Germline V gives CDR1 MNHNS, CDR2 SASEGT. CDR3 sequence: CAARQAAEYGYPF. CDR3 sequence (DNA): TGTGCCGCCCGACAGGCCGCGGAGTATGGCTACCCCTTC.

Of note for this clone: At one boundary the junction diverges from the germline segment, which might be a read error. This sequence joins TRBV6-5 and TRBJ1-2; D is uncertain. The germline V gene has CDR1 MNHEY and CDR2 SVGAGI. The CDR3 runs to 14 residues. CDR3 residues: CASSYSQAVYGYPF. Here the CDR3 DNA reads TGTGCCAGCAGTTACTCGCAGGCCGTGTATGGCTACCCCTTC.

The rearrangement joins TRBV2 to TRBJ2-7; 7 bases fit TRBD1. V was pared by 2 bases and J by 4 bases, with 2 bases of the junction left unmatched. The CDR3 spans 13 residues. Germline V gene data show CDR1 as SNHLY and CDR2 as FYNNEI. The CDR3 is CASSEQGVYEQYF. The CDR3 nucleotides read TGTGCCAGCAGTGAACAGGGGGTGTACGAGCAGTACTTC.

For the CDR3, the DNA is TGTGCCAGCAGCCCAGTGCCGGGGGGAGGGGCAGATACGCAGTATTTT. Protein product: CASSPVPGGGADTQYF. This chain links TRBV5-6 with TRBJ2-3, with TRBD2 matching 7 bases. CDR3 length equals 16 residues. Germline V gene lookup returns CDR1 SGHDT and CDR2 YYEEEE. V shed 4 bases, J shed 4 bases, and the junction held 12 bases outside the gene matches.

This clone occurred a few times. The chain couples TRBV2 to TRBJ2-7; 8 bases align to TRBD1. Germline V gives CDR1 SNHLY, CDR2 FYNNEI. V lost 4 bases, J lost 4 bases, and 9 bases stayed unmatched. This CDR3 is built from 15 residues. The chain's CDR3 is CASSGGQVSSYEQYF. DNA for the CDR3: TGTGCCAGCAGTGGGGGACAGGTTAGTTCTTACGAGCAGTACTTC. Drawing the rest from reference TRBV2 and TRBJ2-7, the complete variable domain is EPEVTQTPSHQVTQMGQEVILRCVPISNHLYFYWYRQILGQKVEFLVSFYNNEISEKSEIFDDQFSVERPDGSNFTLKIRSTKLEDSAMYFCASSGGQVSSYEQYFGPGTRLTVT.

This clone has a single count. J is TRBJ2-3 and V is TRBV5-1; TRBD2 matches 9 bases. Germline assignment: CDR1 SGHRS and CDR2 YFSETQ. J was trimmed by 4 bases and V by 4 bases; bases with no gene match: 10. The length of the CDR3 is 16 residues. The CDR3 bases are TGCGCCAGCAGCCCCGCTGGGACTAGCTTCCCAGATACGCAGTATTTT. It yields the protein CASSPAGTSFPDTQYF.

This clone came up a few times. The J gene is TRBJ2-7, the V gene TRBV27, with 10 bases fitting TRBD1. Losses at the gene ends were 4 bases for V and 4 bases for J; bases not matched to a gene: 4. The CDR3 loop spans 14 amino acids. CDR1 is MNHEY, CDR2 SMNVEV, per germline (reference sequence). As DNA, the CDR3 is TGTGCCAGCAGTTCCCGACAGGGGGCTTACGAGCAGTACTTC. Translation gives CASSSRQGAYEQYF.

This chain joins TRBV18 and TRBJ2-7, with D tentatively TRBD1 (5 bases). Germline CDR1 reads KGHSH; CDR2 reads LQKENI. The ends were cut back, 6 bases at V and 6 bases at J, with 24 bases in the middle. This CDR3 is 16 amino acids long. CDR3 coding DNA: TGTGCCAGCTCCCCCGAATCGAACGCAGGGTTGGGCGAGCAGTACTTC. It yields the protein CASSPESNAGLGEQYF.

In regard to this clone: Within the sample, other DNA sequences also encode this same CDR3. The chain joins TRBV19 to TRBJ2-7; weak D call: TRBD2 (5 bases). Germline V CDR1 and CDR2: LNHDA, SQIVND (reference sequence). The CDR3 is 14 amino acids. The germline V and J ends were trimmed by 3 bases and 1 base, with 10 bases remaining between them. CDR3 coding DNA: TGTGCCAGTAGTATCGGAGCGGATTCCTACGAGCAGTACTTC. Amino acid sequence: CASSIGADSYEQYF.

The gene calls are TRBV7-2 and TRBJ2-2; TRBD2 matches at 7 bases. The CDR3 totals 14 residues. V shed 7 bases and J 1 base; nucleotides not matched to a gene: 3. Looked up from germline, CDR1 is SGHTA and CDR2 is FQGNSA. The CDR3 coding sequence is TGTGCCAGCAAACCGGGGGGGAACACCGGGGAGCTGTTTTTT. Translation: CASKPGGNTGELFF.

The chain is built from TRBV2 and TRBJ1-2, with 11 bases lining up with TRBD1. Losses at the gene ends were 6 bases for V and 8 bases for J; bases not matched to a gene: 5. The germline V gene encodes CDR1 SNHLY and CDR2 FYNNEI. The length of the CDR3 is 13 residues. The CDR3 bases are TGTGCCAGCAGGGACAGGGGGCCACGCGGCTACACCTTC. This gives the protein CASRDRGPRGYTF.

The CDR3 DNA is TGTGCCACCAGCACTCCTCACACCCACGACAGGCCAAATCAGCCCCAGCATTTT. This encodes CATSTPHTHDRPNQPQHF. J is TRBJ1-5 and V is TRBV15; the D gene is possibly TRBD1 (6 bases). V was shortened by 4 bases and J by 4 bases, with 23 bases between the two germline ends. The CDR3 runs 18 residues. CDR1 and CDR2 from the germline V gene are LNHNV and YYDKDF (reference sequence).

The chain has TRBV13 and TRBJ2-2, with 11 positions matching TRBD2. V dropped 5 bases and J dropped 8; count of bases not matched to a gene: 4. Germline V gives CDR1 PRHDT, CDR2 FYEKMQ (reference sequence). The CDR3 has 14 residues. In DNA, the CDR3 is TGTGCCAGCAGCGGACTAGCGGGTTCGGGGGAGCTGTTTTTT. The encoded protein is CASSGLAGSGELFF.

The rearrangement joins TRBV11-1 to TRBJ2-7; 9 nucleotides line up with TRBD1. V was pared by 8 bases and J by 7 bases, with 6 bases of the junction left unmatched. Germline V gene lookup returns CDR1 SGHAT and CDR2 FQDESV (reference sequence). The CDR3 loop spans 12 amino acids. The DNA of the CDR3 is TGTGCCAGCCGGGACAGGGCGAGGGAGCAGTACTTC. It specifies CASRDRAREQYF.

This chain connects TRBV18 to TRBJ2-3, with 13 bases lining up with TRBD2. The germline V gene has CDR1 KGHSH and CDR2 LQKENI. The CDR3 extends over 16 amino acids. V lost 6 bases and J lost 6; bases outside the gene matches: 9. The CDR3 loop is CASSHGTSGIPDTQYF. CDR3 DNA sequence: TGTGCCAGCTCTCACGGGACTAGCGGGATCCCCGATACGCAGTATTTT. Drawing the rest from reference TRBV18 and TRBJ2-3, the complete variable domain is NAGVMQNPRHLVRRRGQEARLRCSPMKGHSHVYWYRQLPEEGLKFMVYLQKENIIDESGMPKERFSAEFPKEGPSILRIQQVVRGDSAAYFCASSHGTSGIPDTQYFGPGTRLTVL.

CDR3 in DNA: TGTGCCAGTATCGACGAGAAGGGGGAAAAACTGTTTTTT. Translating it yields CASIDEKGEKLFF. This sequence joins TRBV28 and TRBJ1-4; perhaps TRBD1 as D (5 bases). The germline gives CDR1 MDHEN, CDR2 SYDVKM. V lost 9 bases and J lost 8, with 16 bases in between. The CDR3 sequence is 13 residues long.